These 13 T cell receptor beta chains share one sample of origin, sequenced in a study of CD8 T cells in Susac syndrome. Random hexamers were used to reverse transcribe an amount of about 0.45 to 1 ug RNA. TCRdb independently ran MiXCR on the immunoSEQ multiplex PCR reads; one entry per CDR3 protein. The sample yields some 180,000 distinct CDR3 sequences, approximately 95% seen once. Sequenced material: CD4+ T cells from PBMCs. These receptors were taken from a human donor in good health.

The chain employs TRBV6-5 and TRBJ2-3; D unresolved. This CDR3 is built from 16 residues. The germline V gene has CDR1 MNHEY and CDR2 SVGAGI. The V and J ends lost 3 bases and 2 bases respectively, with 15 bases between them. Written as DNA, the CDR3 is TGTGCCAGCAGTTATGGTGTGAGACCGCTCACAGATACGCAGTATTTT. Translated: CASSYGVRPLTDTQYF.

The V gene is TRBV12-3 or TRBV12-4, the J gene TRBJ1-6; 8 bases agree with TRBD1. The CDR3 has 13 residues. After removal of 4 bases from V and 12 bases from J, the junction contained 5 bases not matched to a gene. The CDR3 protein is CASSSGQGLPLHF. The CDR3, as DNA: TGTGCCAGCAGTTCCGGACAGGGTTTACCCCTCCACTTT.

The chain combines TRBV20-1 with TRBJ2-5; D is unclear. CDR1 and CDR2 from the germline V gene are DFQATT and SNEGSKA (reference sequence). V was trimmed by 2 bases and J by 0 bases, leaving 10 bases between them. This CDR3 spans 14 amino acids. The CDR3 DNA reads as TGCAGTGCTAGACTACTGGGTCACCAAGAGACCCAGTACTTC. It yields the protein CSARLLGHQETQYF.

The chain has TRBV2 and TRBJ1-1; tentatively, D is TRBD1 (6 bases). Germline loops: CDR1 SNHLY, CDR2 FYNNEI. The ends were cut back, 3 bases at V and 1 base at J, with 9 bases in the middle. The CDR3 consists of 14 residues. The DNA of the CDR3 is TGTGCCAGCAGTGAGGGACACTCGAACACTGAAGCTTTCTTT. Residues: CASSEGHSNTEAFF.

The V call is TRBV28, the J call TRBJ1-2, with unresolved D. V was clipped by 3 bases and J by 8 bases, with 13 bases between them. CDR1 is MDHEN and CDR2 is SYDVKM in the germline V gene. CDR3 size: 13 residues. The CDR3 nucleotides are TGTGCCAGCAGTTTGACCGACGGTCTAGGCTACACCTTC. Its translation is CASSLTDGLGYTF.

CDR3 protein: CASRDRADTQYF. CDR3 DNA sequence: TGTGCCAGTAGAGACAGGGCAGATACGCAGTATTTT. V is TRBV19 and J is TRBJ2-3, with 7 bases lining up with TRBD1. There are 12 residues in the CDR3. Trimming at V came to 6 bases and at J to 4 bases, leaving 1 base not matched to a gene. Germline-derived CDR1 and CDR2 are LNHDA and SQIVND (reference sequence).

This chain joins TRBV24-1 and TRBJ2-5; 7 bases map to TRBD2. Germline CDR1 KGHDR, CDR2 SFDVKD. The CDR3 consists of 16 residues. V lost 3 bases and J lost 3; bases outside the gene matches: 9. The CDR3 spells CATSDELPGLKETQYF. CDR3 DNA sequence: TGTGCCACCAGTGATGAATTACCGGGACTAAAAGAGACCCAGTACTTC.

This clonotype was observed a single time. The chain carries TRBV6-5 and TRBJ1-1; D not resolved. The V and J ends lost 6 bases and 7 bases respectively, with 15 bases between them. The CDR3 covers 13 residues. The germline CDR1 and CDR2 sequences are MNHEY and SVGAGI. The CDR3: CASRPPGVDEAFF. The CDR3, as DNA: TGTGCCAGCAGACCACCCGGGGTGGATGAAGCTTTCTTT.

The CDR3 DNA reads as TGTGCCAGCAGTTTACGGGGGGGGCGGGAGCAGTACTTC. The encoded protein is CASSLRGGREQYF. This rearrangement joins TRBV12-3 or TRBV12-4 to TRBJ2-7, with TRBD2 identical over 8 bases. V lost 2 bases to trimming and J lost 7 bases; unmatched junction nucleotides: 4. This CDR3 is built from 13 residues.

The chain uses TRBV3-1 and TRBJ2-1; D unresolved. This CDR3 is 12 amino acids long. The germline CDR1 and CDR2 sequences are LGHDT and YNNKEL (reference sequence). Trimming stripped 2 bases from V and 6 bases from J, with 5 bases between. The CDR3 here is CASSQLGNEQFF. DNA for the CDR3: TGTGCCAGCAGCCAACTAGGCAATGAGCAGTTCTTC.

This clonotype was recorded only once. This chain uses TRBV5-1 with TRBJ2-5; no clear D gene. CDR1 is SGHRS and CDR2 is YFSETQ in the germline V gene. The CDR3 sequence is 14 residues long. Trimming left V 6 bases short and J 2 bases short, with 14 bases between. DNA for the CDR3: TGCGCCAGCAATTCGGGCAGTTTACAAGAGACCCAGTACTTC. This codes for CASNSGSLQETQYF.

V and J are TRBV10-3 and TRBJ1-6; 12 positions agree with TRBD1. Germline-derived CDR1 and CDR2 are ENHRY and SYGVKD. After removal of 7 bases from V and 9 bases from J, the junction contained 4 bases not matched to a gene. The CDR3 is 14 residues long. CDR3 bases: TGTGCCATCAAGCCGGGACAGGGGGCTTCACCCCTCCACTTT. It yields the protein CAIKPGQGASPLHF.

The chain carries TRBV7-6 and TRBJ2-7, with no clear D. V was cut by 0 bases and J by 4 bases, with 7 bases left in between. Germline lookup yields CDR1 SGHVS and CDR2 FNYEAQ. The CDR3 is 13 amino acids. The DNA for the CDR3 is TGTGCCAGCAGCTTAGCGCCCGGTTACGAGCAGTACGTC. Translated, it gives CASSLAPGYEQYV.